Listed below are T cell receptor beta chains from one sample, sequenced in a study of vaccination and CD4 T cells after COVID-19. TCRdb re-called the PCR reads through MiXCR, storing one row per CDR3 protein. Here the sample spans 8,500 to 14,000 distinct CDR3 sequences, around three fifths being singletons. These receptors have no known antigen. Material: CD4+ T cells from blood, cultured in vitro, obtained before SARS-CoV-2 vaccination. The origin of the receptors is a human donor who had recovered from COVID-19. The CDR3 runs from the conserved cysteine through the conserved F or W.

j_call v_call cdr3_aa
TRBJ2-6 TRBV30 CASGRSFSGANVLTF
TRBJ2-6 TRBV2 CASSPDRSGANVLTF
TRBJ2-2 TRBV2 CASRDKGELFF
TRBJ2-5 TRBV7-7 CASSPTSFGTQYF
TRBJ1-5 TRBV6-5 CASSSQGGNQPQHF
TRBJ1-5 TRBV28 CASSFTGTKNQPQHF
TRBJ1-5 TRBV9 CASSPDSDQPQHF
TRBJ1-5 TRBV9 CASSVSQDQPQHF
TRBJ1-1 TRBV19 CASSNGYTEAFF
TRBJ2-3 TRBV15 CATSRGDGRLEDTQYF
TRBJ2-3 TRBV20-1 CSTGLAGDTQYF
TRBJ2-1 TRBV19 CASSDGRLVWGNEQFF
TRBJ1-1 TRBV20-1 CSARAPGSEAFF
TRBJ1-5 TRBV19 CASNPPDRVGPPQHF
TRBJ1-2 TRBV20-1 CSANELLYGYTF
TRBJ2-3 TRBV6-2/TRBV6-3 CAGGDRNTDTQYF